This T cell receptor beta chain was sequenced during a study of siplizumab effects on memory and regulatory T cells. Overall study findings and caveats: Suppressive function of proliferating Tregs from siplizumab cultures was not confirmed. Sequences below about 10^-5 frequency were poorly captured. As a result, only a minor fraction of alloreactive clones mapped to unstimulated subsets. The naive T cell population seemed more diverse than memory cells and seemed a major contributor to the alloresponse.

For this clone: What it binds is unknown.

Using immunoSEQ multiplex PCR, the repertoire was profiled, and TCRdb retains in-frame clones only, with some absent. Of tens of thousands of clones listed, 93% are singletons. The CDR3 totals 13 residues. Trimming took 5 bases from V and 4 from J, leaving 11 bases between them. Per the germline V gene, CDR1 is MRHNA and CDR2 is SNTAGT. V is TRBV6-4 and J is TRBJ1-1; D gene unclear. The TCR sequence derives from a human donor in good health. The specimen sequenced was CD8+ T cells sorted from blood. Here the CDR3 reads CASSIDWGTEAFF. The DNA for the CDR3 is TGTGCCAGCAGTATCGACTGGGGCACTGAAGCTTTCTTT.